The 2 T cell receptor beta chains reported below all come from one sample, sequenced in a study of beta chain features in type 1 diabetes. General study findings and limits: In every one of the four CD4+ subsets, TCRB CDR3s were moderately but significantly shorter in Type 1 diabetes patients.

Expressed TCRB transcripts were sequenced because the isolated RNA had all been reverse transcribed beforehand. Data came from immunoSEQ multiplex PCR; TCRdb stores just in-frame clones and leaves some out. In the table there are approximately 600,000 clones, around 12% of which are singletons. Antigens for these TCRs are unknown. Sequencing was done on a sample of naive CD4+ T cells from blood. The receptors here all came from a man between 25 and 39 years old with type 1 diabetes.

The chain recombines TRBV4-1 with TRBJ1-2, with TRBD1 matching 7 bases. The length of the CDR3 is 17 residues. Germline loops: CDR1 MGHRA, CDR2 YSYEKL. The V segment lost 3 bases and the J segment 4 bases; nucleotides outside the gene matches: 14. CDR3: CASSHILDRSNSYGYTF. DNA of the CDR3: TGCGCCAGCAGCCACATACTGGACAGGTCGAATTCCTATGGCTACACCTTC.

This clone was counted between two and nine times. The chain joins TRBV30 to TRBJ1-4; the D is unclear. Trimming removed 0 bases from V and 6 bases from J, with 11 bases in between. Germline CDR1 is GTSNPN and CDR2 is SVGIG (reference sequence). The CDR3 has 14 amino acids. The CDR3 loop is CAWSVRATDEKLFF. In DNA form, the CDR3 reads TGTGCCTGGAGTGTCCGGGCCACCGATGAAAAACTGTTTTTT.